Sequencing of this TCR beta chain was carried out in a study of cytomegalovirus exposure and HLA in healthy donors. Study-level findings and limits: Analysis was performed later, and it showed HLA-associated TCR beta chains to be more clonally expanded than equally common others. The authors later linked a missense DCLRE1C variant to TCR beta V- and J-gene trimming.

This clone was detected only a few times. The antigen is not known. 60 Vbeta and 13 Jbeta primers were used in PCR. In the source study's methods: In a later analysis, of about 80 million unique beta chains, about 11 million appeared in at least two donors. This table comes from immunoSEQ multiplex PCR, and its TCRdb copy is limited to in-frame clones, with some not included. V, J and clone size were drawn from that table, and D and trimming were deduced from the DNA. The data show 150,000 or so clones, roughly 79% seen once. The CDR3 extends over 13 amino acids. CDR1 and CDR2 from the germline V gene are SGHNT and YYREEE (reference sequence). The J segment lost 5 bases and the V segment lost 5 bases, leaving 1 base of the junction unmatched.

The sequence came from a woman between 45 and 60 years old in good health and CMV-seropositive. Sequencing was carried out using PBMCs. The genes are TRBV5-4 and TRBJ1-4; TRBD1 aligns across 9 bases. CDR3 in amino acids: CASRGTGNEKLFF. The CDR3 DNA follows: TGTGCCAGCAGGGGGACAGGGAATGAAAAACTGTTTTTT.